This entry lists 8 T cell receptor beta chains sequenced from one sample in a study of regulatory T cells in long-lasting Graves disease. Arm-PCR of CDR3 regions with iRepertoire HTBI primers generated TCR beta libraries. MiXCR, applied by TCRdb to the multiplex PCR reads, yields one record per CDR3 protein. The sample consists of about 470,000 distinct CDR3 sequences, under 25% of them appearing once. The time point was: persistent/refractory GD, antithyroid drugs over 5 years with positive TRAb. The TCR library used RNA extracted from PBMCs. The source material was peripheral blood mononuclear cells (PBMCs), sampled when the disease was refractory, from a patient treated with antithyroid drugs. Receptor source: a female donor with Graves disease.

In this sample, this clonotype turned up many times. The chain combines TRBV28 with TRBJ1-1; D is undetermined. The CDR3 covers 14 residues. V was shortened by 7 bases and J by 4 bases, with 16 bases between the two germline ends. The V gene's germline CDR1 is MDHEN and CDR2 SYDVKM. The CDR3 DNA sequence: TGTGCCAGCATCAACCGCGCCGGGAGCACTGAAGCTTTCTTT. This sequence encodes CASINRAGSTEAFF.

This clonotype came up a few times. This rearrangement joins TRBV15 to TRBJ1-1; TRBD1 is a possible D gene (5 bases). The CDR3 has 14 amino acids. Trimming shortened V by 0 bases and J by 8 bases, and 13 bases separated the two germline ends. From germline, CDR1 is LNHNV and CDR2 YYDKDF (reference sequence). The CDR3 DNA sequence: TGTGCCACCAGCAGAGATTATAGTGACAGAGAAGCTTTCTTT. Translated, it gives CATSRDYSDREAFF.

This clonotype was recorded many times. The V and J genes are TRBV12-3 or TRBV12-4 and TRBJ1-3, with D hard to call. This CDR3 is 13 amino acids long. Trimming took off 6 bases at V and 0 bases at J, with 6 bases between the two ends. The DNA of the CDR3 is TGTGCCAGCAGGCCCTACTCTGGAAACACCATATATTTT. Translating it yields CASRPYSGNTIYF.

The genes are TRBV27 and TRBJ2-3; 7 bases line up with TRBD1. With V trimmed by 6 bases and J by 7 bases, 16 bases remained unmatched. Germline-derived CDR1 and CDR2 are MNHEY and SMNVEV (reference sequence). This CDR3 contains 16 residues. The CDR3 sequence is CASRRSGTAGAYTQYF. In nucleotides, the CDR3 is TGTGCCAGCAGACGCTCTGGGACAGCAGGAGCGTATACGCAGTATTTT.

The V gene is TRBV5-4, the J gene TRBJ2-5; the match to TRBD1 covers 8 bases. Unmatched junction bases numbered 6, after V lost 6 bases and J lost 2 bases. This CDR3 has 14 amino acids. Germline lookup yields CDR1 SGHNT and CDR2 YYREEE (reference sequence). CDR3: CASKNTGGQETQYF. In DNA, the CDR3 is TGTGCCAGCAAGAACACAGGGGGACAAGAGACCCAGTACTTC. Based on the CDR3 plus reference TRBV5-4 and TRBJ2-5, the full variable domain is ETGVTQSPTHLIKTRGQQVTLRCSSQSGHNTVSWYQQALGQGPQFIFQYYREEENGRGNFPPRFSGLQFPNYSSELNVNALELDDSALYLCASKNTGGQETQYFGPGTRLLVL.

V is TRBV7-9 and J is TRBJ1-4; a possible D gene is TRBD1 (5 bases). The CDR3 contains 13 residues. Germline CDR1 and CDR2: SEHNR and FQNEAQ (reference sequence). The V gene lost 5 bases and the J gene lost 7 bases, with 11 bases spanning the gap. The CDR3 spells CASSQNGGEKLFF. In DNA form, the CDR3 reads TGTGCCAGCAGCCAGAACGGGGGTGAAAAACTGTTTTTT.

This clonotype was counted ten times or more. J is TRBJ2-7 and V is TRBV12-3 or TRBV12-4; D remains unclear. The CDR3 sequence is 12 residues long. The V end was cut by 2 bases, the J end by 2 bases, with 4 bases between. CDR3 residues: CASSLFPYEQYF. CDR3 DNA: TGTGCCAGCAGTTTATTCCCCTACGAGCAGTACTTC.

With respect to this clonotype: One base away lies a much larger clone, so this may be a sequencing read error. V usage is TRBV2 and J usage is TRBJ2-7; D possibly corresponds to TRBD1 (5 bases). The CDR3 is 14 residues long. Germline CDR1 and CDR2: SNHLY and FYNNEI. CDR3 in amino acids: CASGEVPGMEEQYF. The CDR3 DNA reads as TGTGCCAGCGGTGAAGTTCCAGGGATGGAGGAGCAGTACTTC.